This T cell receptor beta chain was captured in a study of blood T cell repertoires in COVID-19. Study summary: The United States, Italy and Spain were the sources of the acute and convalescent COVID-19 samples.

With V trimmed by 4 bases and J by 2 bases, 2 bases remained unmatched. This CDR3 is 15 amino acids long. Germline CDR1 LGHDT, CDR2 YNNKEL (reference sequence). The count of this clone is one. Only in-frame clones appear in the TCRdb table, and some are missing; sequencing was by immunoSEQ multiplex PCR. The sample shows about 45,000 clones, around 79% of them seen only once. The chain uses TRBV3-1 (or the pseudogene TRBV3-2) and TRBJ1-4, with 9 bases matching TRBD1. This TCR derives from a human donor in a cohort sampled during active COVID-19. Sequencing input: peripheral blood. DNA for the CDR3: TGTGCCAGCAGCCCTGGACAGGGGACTAATGAAAAACTGTTTTTT. Protein: CASSPGQGTNEKLFF.